The present entry profiles one T cell receptor beta chain with its context. This clonotype was detected many times. Its antigen target is currently unknown. No much larger clonotype is one base removed from it; base qualities were not supplied. These data originate in a study of CD8 T cells in ankylosing spondylitis (dated by TCRdb to the late 2010s). The study in broad terms: The study set out to find disease-linked TCR variants by profiling T cell receptor beta repertoires in ankylosing spondylitis patients and healthy donors. Peripheral blood was sampled, and synovial fluid was additionally collected from ankylosing spondylitis patients. In total, the full study cohort was made up of nearly 110 healthy donors and approximately 24 ankylosing spondylitis patients.

Trimming takes 5 bases off V and 5 bases off J; junction bases not matched to a gene: 4. The germline V gene yields SGHVS for CDR1 and FNYEAQ for CDR2. The CDR3 holds 13 amino acids from the cysteine to the phenylalanine. Just CDR3 DNA is preserved here, 39 bases in frame from base 1. Sequenced using an Illumina HiSeq 2500. TCR beta libraries were prepared by quantitative 5'-RACE with molecular barcodes. The published analysis was carried out like this. Disease-linked TCR variants were identified with a new computational method built on a probabilistic model of VDJ rearrangement. The public reads were quality trimmed at Q25 with fastp and then assembled into clones with MiXCR by TCRdb, keeping productive beta chains. CDR3 protein duplicates are merged, each entry listing the most common genes and DNA. The V and J calls shown here were made by TCRdb, not taken from the authors' results. Recorded for this sample are some 400,000 distinct CDR3 sequences; about a fifth of them occurred a single time. The ten largest make up about 16% of the sample.

Findings and caveats that apply to the study as a whole: According to the report, matched synovial fluid samples from ankylosing spondylitis patients were significantly enriched for the disease-linked clones. Some TCR beta motif variants had previously been reported in synovial fluid and blood of reactive arthritis patients, which suggested common disease-initiation mechanisms. A TCR beta motif made up of several highly homologous amino acid variants appeared to be characteristic of blood from ankylosing spondylitis patients. In peripheral blood, the disease-linked clones were found at relatively low frequencies and had a CD8+ phenotype.

The source is a male donor with ankylosing spondylitis. The V and J segments used are TRBV7-6 and TRBJ1-1; 8 middle bases align to TRBD1. Sequenced sample: blood, either unsorted or a sorted T cell fraction (not recorded which). The CDR3 has the sequence CASSRTGKTEAFF. The base sequence is TGTGCCAGCAGCCGGACAGGGAAGACTGAAGCTTTCTTT.